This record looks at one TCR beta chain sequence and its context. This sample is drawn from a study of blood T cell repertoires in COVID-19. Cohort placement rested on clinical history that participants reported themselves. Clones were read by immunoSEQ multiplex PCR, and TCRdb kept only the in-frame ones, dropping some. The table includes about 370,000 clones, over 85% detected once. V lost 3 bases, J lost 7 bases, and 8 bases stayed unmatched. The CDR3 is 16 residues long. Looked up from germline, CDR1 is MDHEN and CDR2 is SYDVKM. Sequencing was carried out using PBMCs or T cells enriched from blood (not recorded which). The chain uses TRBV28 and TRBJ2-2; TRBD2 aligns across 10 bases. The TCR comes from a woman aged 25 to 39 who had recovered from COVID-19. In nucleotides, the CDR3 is TGTGCCAGCAGTTTTGCTAGCGGGAGTTCTCACGGGGAGCTGTTTTTT. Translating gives CASSFASGSSHGELFF.